This is a list of T cell receptor beta chains from one sample in a study of post-analysis software for immune sequencing data. TCRdb re-analysed the PCR reads in MiXCR, keeping a single row per CDR3 protein. Altogether about 820,000 distinct CDR3 sequences are present, about 50% being singletons, with the ten largest covering under 6%. The sequenced sample consisted of blood. These receptors were obtained from a girl between 5 and 17 years old with multiple sclerosis. Each CDR3 is given with its conserved first and last residue. Size tells how often a clone was seen (once, few, many) or the class of an expanded clone, and some rows leave it out.

cdr3_aa: CASSYSPPNTEAFF
j_call: TRBJ1-1
v_call: TRBV6-6
clone_size: -

cdr3_aa: CASSSRNNYGYTF
j_call: TRBJ1-2
v_call: TRBV27
clone_size: -

cdr3_aa: CAISESTGGGTDTQYF
j_call: TRBJ2-3
v_call: TRBV10-3
clone_size: few

cdr3_aa: CASSESQGAWETQYF
j_call: TRBJ2-5
v_call: TRBV25-1
clone_size: -

cdr3_aa: CASSVPGGAKNIQYF
j_call: TRBJ2-4
v_call: TRBV7-2
clone_size: few

cdr3_aa: CASSLSRGQLGLGEQFF
j_call: TRBJ2-1
v_call: TRBV27
clone_size: few

cdr3_aa: CAITSGTALGYTF
j_call: TRBJ1-2
v_call: TRBV10-3
clone_size: -

cdr3_aa: CASSQSGGAVNEQFF
j_call: TRBJ2-1
v_call: TRBV4-1
clone_size: few

cdr3_aa: CASSRQNSPLHF
j_call: TRBJ1-6
v_call: TRBV7-9
clone_size: -

cdr3_aa: CASSRELLRVQHIDYGYTF
j_call: TRBJ1-2
v_call: TRBV10-2
clone_size: few

cdr3_aa: CASSRDRGSGYTF
j_call: TRBJ1-2
v_call: TRBV7-6
clone_size: few

cdr3_aa: CASSLVPRNEQYF
j_call: TRBJ2-7
v_call: TRBV7-3
clone_size: few

cdr3_aa: CASSEGLGAYEQYF
j_call: TRBJ2-7
v_call: TRBV7-2
clone_size: few

cdr3_aa: CASSTGFSEQYF
j_call: TRBJ2-7
v_call: TRBV6-5
clone_size: -

cdr3_aa: CASSLETSGNNEQYF
j_call: TRBJ2-5
v_call: TRBV5-1
clone_size: -

cdr3_aa: CAISDEGGRSPLHF
j_call: TRBJ1-6
v_call: TRBV10-3
clone_size: -

cdr3_aa: CSVEGTGYEQYF
j_call: -
v_call: TRBV29-1
clone_size: few

cdr3_aa: CASSYFRQGSSYNSPLHF
j_call: TRBJ1-6
v_call: TRBV6-5
clone_size: -

cdr3_aa: CAISGGSGTLVSYEQYF
j_call: TRBJ2-7
v_call: TRBV10-3
clone_size: few

cdr3_aa: CSVAILGGSYNEQFF
j_call: TRBJ2-1
v_call: TRBV29-1
clone_size: -

cdr3_aa: CSVEGQSFDIQYF
j_call: TRBJ2-4
v_call: TRBV29-1
clone_size: -

cdr3_aa: CSVEYRGQSEQYF
j_call: TRBJ2-7
v_call: TRBV29-1
clone_size: -

cdr3_aa: CASSLAWAVGGYTF
j_call: TRBJ1-2
v_call: TRBV7-9
clone_size: once

cdr3_aa: CASSPGLAGGSQETQYF
j_call: TRBJ2-5
v_call: TRBV18
clone_size: -

cdr3_aa: CSASGLAGGPVYNEQYF
j_call: TRBJ2-5
v_call: TRBV20-1
clone_size: few

cdr3_aa: CASSLLAGHYNEQFF
j_call: TRBJ2-1
v_call: TRBV4-1
clone_size: few

cdr3_aa: CASSSLSPGQGFYEQYF
j_call: TRBJ2-7
v_call: TRBV6-5
clone_size: few

cdr3_aa: CASTRDGASYEQYF
j_call: TRBJ2-7
v_call: TRBV6-5
clone_size: -

cdr3_aa: CASSSLEYEQYF
j_call: TRBJ2-7
v_call: TRBV3-1
clone_size: -

cdr3_aa: CASSQLFGAVDTQYF
j_call: TRBJ2-3
v_call: TRBV3-1
clone_size: -

cdr3_aa: CASSSRGSRDSNSYF
j_call: TRBJ2-3
v_call: TRBV7-2
clone_size: -